This T cell receptor beta chain was observed in a study of T cell responses to AZD1222 COVID-19 vaccine. Study findings and constraints: Regions 160-218 and 743-854 dominated among vaccine-associated CD4 TCRs spanning spike. AZD1222 recipients seropositive at baseline numbered only six or seven. Among the donors, most were white British and more were female, and clonal diversity was possibly underestimated. Nearly half of spike-specific TCRs reportedly target unmutated variant regions.

Notes on this clone: Its antigen is unidentified.

Data came from immunoSEQ multiplex PCR; TCRdb stores just in-frame clones and leaves some out. The sample includes some 110,000 clones, approximately 85% of them seen just once. The V gene lost 6 bases and the J gene lost 5 bases, with 17 bases spanning the gap. There are 15 residues in the CDR3. Looked up from germline, CDR1 is MDHEN and CDR2 is SYDVKM. The chain couples TRBV28 to TRBJ2-1; perhaps D is TRBD1 or TRBD2 (5 bases each). The source material was peripheral blood, sampled on day 0 of MenACWY control vaccination. The source is an adult in good health. CDR3 DNA sequence: TGTGCCAGCAGCCCGGGGCGGGCCGGAGACAATGAGCAGTTCTTC. This translates into CASSPGRAGDNEQFF.